This passage covers 12 T cell receptor beta chains from one sample sequenced in a study of radiotherapy plus CTLA-4 blockade in lung cancer. Using immunoSEQ multiplex PCR, the repertoire was profiled, and TCRdb retains in-frame clones only, with some absent. The sample has roughly 110,000 clones, 70% to 85% seen once. Material: peripheral blood, obtained from a patient treated with radiotherapy plus ipilimumab. The receptor source for this set is a human donor with non-small cell lung cancer that progressed on radiotherapy plus ipilimumab. Some clones in this sample may be carry-over from other donors' samples.

This chain uses TRBV6-5 with TRBJ2-5, with D unresolved. The germline gives CDR1 MNHEY, CDR2 SVGAGI. The CDR3 totals 14 residues. V was trimmed by 0 bases and J by 1 base, leaving 6 bases between them. CDR3 residues: CASSYSSTQETQYF. The CDR3 DNA follows: TGTGCCAGCAGTTACTCTTCCACCCAAGAGACCCAGTACTTC.

The V and J genes are TRBV6-1 and TRBJ2-7; D is unclear. Trimming stripped 9 bases from V and 1 base from J, with 16 bases between. Per germline, CDR1 MNHNS and CDR2 SASEGT. CDR3 length: 14 residues. In DNA form, the CDR3 reads TGTGCCAGTCTCCTACAACTGGGGTCCTACGAGCAGTACTTC. Its protein is CASLLQLGSYEQYF.

V and J are TRBV19 and TRBJ1-2; tentative D call: TRBD1 (5 bases). Trimming removed 6 bases at V and 4 bases at J, with 18 bases between. Germline-derived CDR1 and CDR2 are LNHDA and SQIVND (reference sequence). This CDR3 spans 15 amino acids. The CDR3: CASSTIEGIGYGYTF. The CDR3 region has the DNA TGTGCCAGTAGCACCATTGAGGGGATTGGCTATGGCTACACCTTC.

This chain joins TRBV9 and TRBJ1-6, with 10 bases aligning to TRBD1. Germline V gene data show CDR1 as SGDLS and CDR2 as YYNGEE. CDR3 length: 14 amino acids. V was clipped by 6 bases and J by 9 bases; unmatched bases: 6. CDR3 residues: CASTWGQGTSPLHF. The CDR3 bases are TGTGCCAGCACTTGGGGACAGGGGACTTCACCCCTCCACTTT.

The chain uses TRBV4-3 and TRBJ2-2, with D perhaps TRBD2 (6 bases). The germline V gene has CDR1 LGHNA and CDR2 YSLEER. V lost 1 base, J lost 2 bases, and 8 bases lay in between. This CDR3 is 15 amino acids long. The CDR3 reads CASSQAGVNTGELFF. The CDR3 DNA follows: TGCGCCAGCAGCCAAGCGGGAGTAAACACCGGGGAGCTGTTTTTT.

V and J are TRBV5-4 and TRBJ2-2; D is unclear. The CDR3 totals 17 residues. The germline V gene encodes CDR1 SGHNT and CDR2 YYREEE (reference sequence). V lost 4 bases and J lost 1, with 17 bases in between. The CDR3 loop reads CASSPQLRRQNTGELFF. The CDR3 DNA reads as TGTGCCAGCAGCCCACAACTTAGACGACAGAACACCGGGGAGCTGTTTTTT.

In DNA form, the CDR3 reads TGCGCCAGCAGTGAGGTCAGCGGGAATCAGCCCCAGCATTTT. Its protein product is CASSEVSGNQPQHF. The V call is TRBV10-1, the J call TRBJ1-5; D uncertain. The CDR3 length is 14 residues. The germline V gene encodes CDR1 WNHNN and CDR2 SYGVQD (reference sequence). Trimming left V 2 bases short and J 4 bases short, with 9 bases between.

Only one count was recorded for this clone. This rearrangement joins TRBV6-1 to TRBJ1-2; the D gene is possibly TRBD1 (5 bases). This CDR3 has 13 residues. Deletions cut 0 bases from V and 7 bases from J, with 9 bases between. Germline-derived CDR1 and CDR2 are MNHNS and SASEGT. CDR3: CASSEAGGRGYTF. The CDR3 DNA sequence: TGTGCCAGCAGTGAAGCGGGGGGTCGTGGCTACACCTTC.

This chain links TRBV10-3 with TRBJ2-3; tentatively, D is TRBD2 (5 bases). V dropped 4 bases and J dropped 0 bases, with 14 bases sitting between them. The CDR3 runs 16 residues. Germline assignment: CDR1 ENHRY and CDR2 SYGVKD. CDR3 amino acids: CAISAGESGSTDTQYF. The DNA of the CDR3 is TGTGCCATCAGTGCCGGGGAGAGCGGAAGCACAGATACGCAGTATTTT.

Notes on this clone: Other DNA sequences in the sample encode the same CDR3. The rearrangement links TRBV5-1 to TRBJ1-1; D may be TRBD1 (5 bases). Trimming pared 0 bases from V and 3 bases from J, leaving 9 bases between. Germline loops: CDR1 SGHRS, CDR2 YFSETQ. This CDR3 comprises 14 residues. The CDR3 region has the DNA TGCGCCAGCAGCTTGGGTTGGGGGGACACTGAAGCTTTCTTT. It is translated as CASSLGWGDTEAFF. The full variable domain, its missing parts supplied by reference TRBV5-1 and TRBJ1-1, is KAGVTQTPRYLIKTRGQQVTLSCSPISGHRSVSWYQQTPGQGLQFLFEYFSETQRNKGNFPGRFSGRQFSNSRSEMNVSTLELGDSALYLCASSLGWGDTEAFFGQGTRLTVV.

The chain uses TRBV7-2 and TRBJ2-3; D gene ambiguous. The CDR3 totals 15 residues. Germline lookup yields CDR1 SGHTA and CDR2 FQGNSA. With 5 bases removed from V and 3 bases from J, the gap between germline ends came to 15 bases. In DNA form, the CDR3 reads TGTGCCAGCAGCCAAGAGTGGATGCGAACAGATACGCAGTATTTT. Translating gives CASSQEWMRTDTQYF.

V and J are TRBV2 and TRBJ2-7; D perhaps matches TRBD1 (7 bases). Germline CDR1 is SNHLY and CDR2 is FYNNEI. V lost 6 bases, J lost 6 bases, and 15 bases lay in between. The CDR3 loop spans 13 amino acids. In DNA, the CDR3 is TGTGCCAGCAGCCTACAGGGGAGGCGCGAGCAGTACTTC. Translation: CASSLQGRREQYF.